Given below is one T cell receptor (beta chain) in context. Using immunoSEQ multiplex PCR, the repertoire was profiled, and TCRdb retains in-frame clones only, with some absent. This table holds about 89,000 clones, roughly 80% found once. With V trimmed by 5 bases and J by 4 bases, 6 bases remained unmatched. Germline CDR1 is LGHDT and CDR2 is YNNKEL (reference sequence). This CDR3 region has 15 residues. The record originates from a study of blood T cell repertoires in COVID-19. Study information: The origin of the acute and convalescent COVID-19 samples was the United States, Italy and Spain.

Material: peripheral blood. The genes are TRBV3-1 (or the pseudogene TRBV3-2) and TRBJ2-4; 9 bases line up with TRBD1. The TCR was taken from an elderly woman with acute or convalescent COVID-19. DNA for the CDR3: TGTGCCAGCAGCGAAACCGGGACAGGGAAAAACATTCAGTACTTC. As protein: CASSETGTGKNIQYF.